The clone carrying this TCR beta chain was recorded at least ten times. Its antigen is not known. The entry originates in a study of T cell repertoires in cytomegalovirus infection. Study overall: Public TCR beta signatures indicated both CMV infection and matching HLA type.

Using its own MiXCR run on the reads, TCRdb lists one record per CDR3 protein. The data contain roughly 500,000 distinct CDR3 sequences, roughly 12% of them singletons. The study's findings and limits: Ex vivo, HLA-C-restricted CMV-specific TCR beta clonotypes prevailed over the rest of the response.

Material for sequencing was PBMCs. This clonotype was obtained from a human donor in good health (CMV status not recorded). Some clones in this sample may be carry-over from other donors' samples.

CDR3 in amino acids: CASSQTRTPWNEQFF. In DNA, the CDR3 is TGTGCCAGCAGCCAGACGCGGACACCTTGGAATGAGCAGTTCTTC. The chain uses TRBV11-2 and TRBJ2-1; possible D gene TRBD1, 5 bases. Per the germline V gene, CDR1 is SGHAT and CDR2 is FQNNGV. Trimming took off 5 bases at V and 7 bases at J, with 18 bases between the two ends. This CDR3 is built from 15 residues.